The 2 T cell receptor beta chains below were found in one sample sequenced in a study of blood T cell repertoires in COVID-19. Clones were read by immunoSEQ multiplex PCR, and TCRdb kept only the in-frame ones, dropping some. The table records more than 300,000 clones, approximately 90% of them present only once. Input material: PBMCs or T cells enriched from blood (not recorded which). These receptor sequences come from a woman aged 18-29 years who had recovered from COVID-19.

The chain uses TRBV4-1 and TRBJ1-5; D is uncertain. The V and J ends lost 0 bases and 0 bases respectively, with 9 bases between them. This CDR3 contains 16 residues. CDR1 is MGHRA, CDR2 YSYEKL, per germline. As DNA, the CDR3 is TGCGCCAGCAGCCAAGAGGCAGGATATAGCAATCAGCCCCAGCATTTT. It codes for CASSQEAGYSNQPQHF.

This chain links TRBV28 with TRBJ1-6; D might be TRBD1 (5 bases). This CDR3 region has 15 residues. In germline, CDR1 is MDHEN, CDR2 SYDVKM. Trimming left V 8 bases short and J 0 bases short, with 11 bases between. The chain's CDR3 is CASLARDSYNSPLHF. For the CDR3, the DNA is TGTGCCAGCCTTGCCAGGGACTCCTATAATTCACCCCTCCACTTT.